This is a list of T cell receptor beta chains from one sample in a study of breast tumors, draining lymph nodes, adjacent tissues. MiXCR was run by TCRdb on the multiplex PCR reads, yielding one entry per CDR3 protein. The profile covers 60,000 to 70,000 distinct CDR3 sequences, with 57% appearing a single time and roughly a fifth taken by the ten largest. The material sequenced was breast tumor tissue. These TCRs come from a female donor with breast cancer. Some clones in this sample may be carry-over from other donors' samples. CDR3s leave out the opening cysteine and the closing phenylalanine or tryptophan.

j_call | v_call | cdr3_aa
TRBJ2-5 | TRBV7-2 | ASHSVETQY
TRBJ2-6 | TRBV4-1 | ASSHIRISGANVLT
TRBJ1-3 | TRBV29-1 | SVRLGSGNTIY
TRBJ2-3 | TRBV7-9 | ASSLWGGLAGAADTQY
TRBJ2-2 | TRBV6-2/TRBV6-3 | ASSRPGTSGRWTNTGELF
TRBJ2-6 | TRBV19 | ASSLRTITYSGANVLT
TRBJ1-4 | TRBV6-5 | ASSYGRGGEKLF
TRBJ1-2 | TRBV20-1 | SARVQGADGYT
TRBJ2-1 | TRBV2 | ASTQRNEQF
TRBJ1-5 | TRBV7-2 | ASSLVNDQPQH
TRBJ2-2 | TRBV5-5 | ASSLSMGPGELF
TRBJ1-6 | TRBV5-6 | ASSSMRQGHNSPLH